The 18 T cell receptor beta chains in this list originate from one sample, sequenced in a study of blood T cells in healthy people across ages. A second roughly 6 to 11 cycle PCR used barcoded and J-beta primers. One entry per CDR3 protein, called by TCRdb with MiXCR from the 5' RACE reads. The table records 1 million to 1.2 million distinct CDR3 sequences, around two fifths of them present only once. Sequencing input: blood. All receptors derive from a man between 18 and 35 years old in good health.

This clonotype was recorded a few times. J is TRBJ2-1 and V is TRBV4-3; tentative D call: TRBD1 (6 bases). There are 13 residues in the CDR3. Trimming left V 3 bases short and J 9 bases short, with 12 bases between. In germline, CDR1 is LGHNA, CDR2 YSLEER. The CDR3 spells CASSHRTGTEQFF. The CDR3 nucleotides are TGCGCCAGCAGCCATCGTACAGGGACTGAGCAGTTCTTC.

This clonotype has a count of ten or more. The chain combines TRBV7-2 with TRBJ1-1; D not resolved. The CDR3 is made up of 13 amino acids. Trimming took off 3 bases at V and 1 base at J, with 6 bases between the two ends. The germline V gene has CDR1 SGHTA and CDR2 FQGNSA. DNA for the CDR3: TGTGCCAGCAGCTTGCAAGCGAACACTGAAGCTTTCTTT. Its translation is CASSLQANTEAFF.

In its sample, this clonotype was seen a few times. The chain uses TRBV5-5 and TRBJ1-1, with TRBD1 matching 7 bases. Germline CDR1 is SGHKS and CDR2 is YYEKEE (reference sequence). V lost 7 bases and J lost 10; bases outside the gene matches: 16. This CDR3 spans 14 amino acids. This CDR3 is CASGQGQITGGAFF. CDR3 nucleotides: TGTGCCAGCGGGCAGGGACAGATTACTGGAGGAGCTTTCTTT.

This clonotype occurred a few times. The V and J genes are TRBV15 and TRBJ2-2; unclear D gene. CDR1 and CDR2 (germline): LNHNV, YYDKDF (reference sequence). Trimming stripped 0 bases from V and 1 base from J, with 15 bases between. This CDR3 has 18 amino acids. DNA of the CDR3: TGTGCCACCAGCAGAGATTTTGGAGTCTTGGGGAACACCGGGGAGCTGTTTTTT. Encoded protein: CATSRDFGVLGNTGELFF.

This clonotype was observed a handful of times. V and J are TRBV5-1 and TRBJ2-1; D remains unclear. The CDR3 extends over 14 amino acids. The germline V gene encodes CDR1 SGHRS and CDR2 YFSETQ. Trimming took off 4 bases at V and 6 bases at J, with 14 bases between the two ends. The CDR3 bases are TGCGCCAGCAGCCTCGACCCGGGCCGCAATGAGCAGTTCTTC. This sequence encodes CASSLDPGRNEQFF.

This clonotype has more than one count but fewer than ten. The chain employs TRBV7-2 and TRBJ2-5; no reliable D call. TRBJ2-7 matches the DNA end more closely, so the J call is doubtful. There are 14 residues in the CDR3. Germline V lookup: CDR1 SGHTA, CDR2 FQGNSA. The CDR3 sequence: CASSFNPRHHEQYF. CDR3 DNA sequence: TGTGCCAGCAGTTTTAATCCGCGCCACCACGAGCAGTACTTC.

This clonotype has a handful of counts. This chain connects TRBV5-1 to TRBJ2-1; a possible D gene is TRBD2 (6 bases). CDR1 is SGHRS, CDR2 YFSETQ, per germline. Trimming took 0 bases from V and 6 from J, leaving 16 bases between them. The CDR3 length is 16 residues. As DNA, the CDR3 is TGCGCCAGCAGCTTGGGCGACTTCAACGGGGGCAATGAGCAGTTCTTC. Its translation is CASSLGDFNGGNEQFF. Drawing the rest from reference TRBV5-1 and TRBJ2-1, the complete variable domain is KAGVTQTPRYLIKTRGQQVTLSCSPISGHRSVSWYQQTPGQGLQFLFEYFSETQRNKGNFPGRFSGRQFSNSRSEMNVSTLELGDSALYLCASSLGDFNGGNEQFFGPGTRLTVL.

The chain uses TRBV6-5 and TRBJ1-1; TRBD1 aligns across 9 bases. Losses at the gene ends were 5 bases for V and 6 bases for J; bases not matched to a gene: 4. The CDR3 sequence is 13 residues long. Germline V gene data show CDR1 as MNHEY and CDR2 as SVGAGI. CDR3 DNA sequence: TGTGCCAGCAGTGACCGGACAGGGGCTGAAGCTTTCTTT. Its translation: CASSDRTGAEAFF.

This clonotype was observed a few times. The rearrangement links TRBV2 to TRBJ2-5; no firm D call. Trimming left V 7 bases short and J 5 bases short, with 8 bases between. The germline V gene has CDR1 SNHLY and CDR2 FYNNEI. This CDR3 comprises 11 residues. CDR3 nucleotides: TGTGCCAGCACCGCACATGAGACCCAGTACTTC. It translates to CASTAHETQYF. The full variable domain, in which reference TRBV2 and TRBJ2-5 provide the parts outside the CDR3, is EPEVTQTPSHQVTQMGQEVILRCVPISNHLYFYWYRQILGQKVEFLVSFYNNEISEKSEIFDDQFSVERPDGSNFTLKIRSTKLEDSAMYFCASTAHETQYFGPGTRLLVL.

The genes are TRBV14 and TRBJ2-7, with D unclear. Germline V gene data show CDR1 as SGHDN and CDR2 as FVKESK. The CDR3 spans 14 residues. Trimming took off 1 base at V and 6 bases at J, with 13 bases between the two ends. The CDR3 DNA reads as TGTGCCAGCAGCCAAGCTTGGAAGACCGCCGAGCAGTACTTC. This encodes CASSQAWKTAEQYF.

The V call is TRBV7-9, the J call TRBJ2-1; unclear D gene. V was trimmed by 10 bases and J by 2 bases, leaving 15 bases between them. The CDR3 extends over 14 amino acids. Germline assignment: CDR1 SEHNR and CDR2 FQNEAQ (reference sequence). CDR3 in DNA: TGTGCCACCTTCCTGACGGGTCCCTACAATGAGCAGTTCTTC. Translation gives CATFLTGPYNEQFF.

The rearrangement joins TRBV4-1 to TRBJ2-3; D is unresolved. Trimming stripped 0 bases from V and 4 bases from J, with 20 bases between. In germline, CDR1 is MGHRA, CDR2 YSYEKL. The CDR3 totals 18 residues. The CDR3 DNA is TGCGCCAGCAGCCAAGATTACAGTCGTCAGGATCGTGCAGATACGCAGTATTTT. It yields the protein CASSQDYSRQDRADTQYF.

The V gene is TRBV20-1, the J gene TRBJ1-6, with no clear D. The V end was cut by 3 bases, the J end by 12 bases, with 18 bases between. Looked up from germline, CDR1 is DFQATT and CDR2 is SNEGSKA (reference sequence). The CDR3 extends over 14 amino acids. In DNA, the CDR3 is TGCAGTGCTAGGGTCCCGGGCCTTTATCAACCCCTCCACTTT. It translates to CSARVPGLYQPLHF.

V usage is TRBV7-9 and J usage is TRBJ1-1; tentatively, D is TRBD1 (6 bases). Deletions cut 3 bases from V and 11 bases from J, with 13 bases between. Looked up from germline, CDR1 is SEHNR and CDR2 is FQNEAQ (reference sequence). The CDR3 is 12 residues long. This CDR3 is CASSFLGGDAFF. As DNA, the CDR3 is TGTGCCAGCAGCTTTCTCGGGGGCGATGCTTTCTTT.

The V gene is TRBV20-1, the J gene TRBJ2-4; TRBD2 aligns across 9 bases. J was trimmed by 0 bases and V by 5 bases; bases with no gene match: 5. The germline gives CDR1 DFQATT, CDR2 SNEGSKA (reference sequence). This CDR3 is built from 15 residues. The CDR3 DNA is TGCAGTGCTCAGACTAGCGGTGCAGCCAAAAACATTCAGTACTTC. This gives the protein CSAQTSGAAKNIQYF.

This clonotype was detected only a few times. CDR3 residues: CASSSTVDTQYF. The CDR3, as DNA: TGTGCCAGCAGTTCGACAGTAGATACGCAGTATTTT. The chain couples TRBV6-6 to TRBJ2-3; D may be TRBD1 (5 bases). Trimming cost V 4 bases and J 5 bases, with 7 bases left between them. This CDR3 has 12 residues. Germline V gene data show CDR1 as MNHNY and CDR2 as SVGAGI (reference sequence).

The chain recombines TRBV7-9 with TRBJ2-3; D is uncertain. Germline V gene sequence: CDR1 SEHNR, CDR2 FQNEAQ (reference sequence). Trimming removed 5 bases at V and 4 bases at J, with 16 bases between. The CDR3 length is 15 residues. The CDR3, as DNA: TGTGCCAGCAGCCCCAACGCCGGTGGGGCAGATACGCAGTATTTT. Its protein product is CASSPNAGGADTQYF.

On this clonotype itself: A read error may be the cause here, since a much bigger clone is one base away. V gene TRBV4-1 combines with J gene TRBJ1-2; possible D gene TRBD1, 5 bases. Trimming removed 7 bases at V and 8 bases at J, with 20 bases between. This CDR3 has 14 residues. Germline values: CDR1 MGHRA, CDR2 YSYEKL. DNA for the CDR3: TGCGCCAGCAAACAACCTGGGGCGGTGGAAGGCTACACCTTC. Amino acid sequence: CASKQPGAVEGYTF.